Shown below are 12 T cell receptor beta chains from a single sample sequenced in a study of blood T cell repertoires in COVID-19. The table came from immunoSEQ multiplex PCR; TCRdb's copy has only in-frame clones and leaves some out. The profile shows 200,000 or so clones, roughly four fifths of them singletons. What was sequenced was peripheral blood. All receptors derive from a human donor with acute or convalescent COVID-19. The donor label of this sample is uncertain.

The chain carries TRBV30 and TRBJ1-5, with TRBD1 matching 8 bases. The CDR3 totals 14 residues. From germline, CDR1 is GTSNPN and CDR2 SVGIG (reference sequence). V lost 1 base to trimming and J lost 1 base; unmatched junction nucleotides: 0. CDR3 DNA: TGTGCCTGGAGTGGGGACAGGAGCAATCAGCCCCAGCATTTT. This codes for CAWSGDRSNQPQHF.

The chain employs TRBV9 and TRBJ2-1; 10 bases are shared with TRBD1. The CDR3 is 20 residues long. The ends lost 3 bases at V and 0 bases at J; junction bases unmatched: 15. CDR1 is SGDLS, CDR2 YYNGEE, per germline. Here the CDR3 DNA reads TGTGCCAGCAGCGCCCGGGACAGGGGCCCCGGGACTAGCTCCTACAATGAGCAGTTCTTC. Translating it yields CASSARDRGPGTSSYNEQFF.

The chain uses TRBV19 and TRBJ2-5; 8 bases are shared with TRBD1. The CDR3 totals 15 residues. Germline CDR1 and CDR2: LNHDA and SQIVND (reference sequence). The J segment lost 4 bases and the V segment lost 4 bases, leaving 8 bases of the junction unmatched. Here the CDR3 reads CASSRELRGRETQYF. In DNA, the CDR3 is TGTGCCAGTAGTAGGGAGCTCAGGGGGCGAGAGACCCAGTACTTC.

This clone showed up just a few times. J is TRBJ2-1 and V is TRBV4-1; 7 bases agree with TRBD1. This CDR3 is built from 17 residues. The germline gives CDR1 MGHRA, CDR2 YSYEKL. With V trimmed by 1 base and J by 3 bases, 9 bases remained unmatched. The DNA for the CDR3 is TGCGCCAGCAGCCAAGCACAGTCCGACAGGGACTACAATGAGCAGTTCTTC. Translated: CASSQAQSDRDYNEQFF.

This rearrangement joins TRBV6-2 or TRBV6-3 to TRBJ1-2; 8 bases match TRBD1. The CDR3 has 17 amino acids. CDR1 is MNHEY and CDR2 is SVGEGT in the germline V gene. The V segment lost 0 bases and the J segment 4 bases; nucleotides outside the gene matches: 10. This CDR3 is CASSYSPGQGKGYGYTF. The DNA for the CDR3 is TGTGCCAGCAGTTACTCCCCCGGACAGGGTAAAGGCTATGGCTACACCTTC.

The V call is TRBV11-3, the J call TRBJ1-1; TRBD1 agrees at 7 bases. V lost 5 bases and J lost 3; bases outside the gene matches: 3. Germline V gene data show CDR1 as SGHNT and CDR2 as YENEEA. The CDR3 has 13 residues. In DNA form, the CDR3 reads TGTGCCAGCAGCCCCGACAGGGACACTGAAGCTTTCTTT. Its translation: CASSPDRDTEAFF.

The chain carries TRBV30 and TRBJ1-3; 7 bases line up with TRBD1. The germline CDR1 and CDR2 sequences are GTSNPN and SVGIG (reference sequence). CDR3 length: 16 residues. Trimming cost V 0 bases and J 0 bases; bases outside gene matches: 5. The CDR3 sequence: CAWSVKGANSGNTIYF. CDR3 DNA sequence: TGTGCCTGGAGTGTAAAGGGGGCAAACTCTGGAAACACCATATATTTT.

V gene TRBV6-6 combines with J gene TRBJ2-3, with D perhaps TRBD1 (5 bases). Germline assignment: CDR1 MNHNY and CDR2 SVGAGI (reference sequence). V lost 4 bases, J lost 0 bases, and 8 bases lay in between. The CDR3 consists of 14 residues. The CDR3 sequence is CASSFPGSTDTQYF. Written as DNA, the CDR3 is TGTGCCAGCAGTTTCCCAGGGAGCACAGATACGCAGTATTTT.

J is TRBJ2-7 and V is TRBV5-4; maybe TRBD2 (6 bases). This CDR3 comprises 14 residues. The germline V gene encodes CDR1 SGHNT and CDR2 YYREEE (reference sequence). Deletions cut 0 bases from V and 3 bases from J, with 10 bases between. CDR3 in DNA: TGTGCCAGCAGCTTGGTGGCTAGCGACTACGAGCAGTACTTC. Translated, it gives CASSLVASDYEQYF.

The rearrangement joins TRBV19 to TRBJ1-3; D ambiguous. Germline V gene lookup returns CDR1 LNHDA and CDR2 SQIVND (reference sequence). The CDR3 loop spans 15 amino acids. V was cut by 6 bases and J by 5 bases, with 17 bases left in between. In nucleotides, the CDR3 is TGTGCCAGTAGGACTGCATCAAATGAAAGAAACACCATATATTTT. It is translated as CASRTASNERNTIYF.

The CDR3 coding sequence is TGTGCCAGCAGCGACAAGAACACCGGGGAGCTGTTTTTT. Its protein product is CASSDKNTGELFF. The chain couples TRBV7-3 to TRBJ2-2; unclear D gene. The germline gives CDR1 SGHTA, CDR2 FQGTGA. The V end was cut by 5 bases, the J end by 1 base, with 5 bases between. The CDR3 covers 13 residues.

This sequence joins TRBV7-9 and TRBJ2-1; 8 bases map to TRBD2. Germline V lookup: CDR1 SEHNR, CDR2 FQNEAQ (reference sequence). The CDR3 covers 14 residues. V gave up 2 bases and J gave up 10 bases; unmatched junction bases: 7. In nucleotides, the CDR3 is TGTGCCAGCAGCTTAACCGGGAGGGTAGACGAGCAGTTCTTC. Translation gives CASSLTGRVDEQFF.